This is a list of T cell receptor beta chains from one sample in a study of blood T cell repertoires in COVID-19. Only in-frame clones appear in the TCRdb table, and some are missing; sequencing was by immunoSEQ multiplex PCR. The sample has 40,000 or so clones; about four fifths are singletons. Sequencing used peripheral blood. The source of these receptors is a human donor with acute or convalescent COVID-19. The donor label of this sample is uncertain. The CDR3 runs from the conserved cysteine through the conserved F or W. A D gene is named only where the DNA matches it firmly. Part of the rows lack a size; the others show once, few, many or a class for expanded clones.

V	D	J	size	DNA	CDR3
TRBV5-4	TRBD1	TRBJ1-2	NA	TGTGCCAGCAGCCCTCAGGGGGCGCAAGGCTACACCTTC	CASSPQGAQGYTF
TRBV7-3	NA	TRBJ2-2	NA	TGTGCCAGCAGCCCCCTGGGACAACGTACCGGGGAGCTGTTTTTT	CASSPLGQRTGELFF
TRBV20-1	TRBD1	TRBJ1-5	NA	TGCAGTGCTAGTACTTTTCCGGGACAGGGATCCCACAAGCATTTT	CSASTFPGQGSHKHF
TRBV9	NA	TRBJ2-7	few	TGTGCCAGCAGCGTAGCTAGCCAGAGTGGGGCCTACGAGCAGTACTTC	CASSVASQSGAYEQYF
TRBV5-6	NA	TRBJ1-1	NA	TGTGCCAGCAGCTCCACAGTGAACACTGAAGCTTTCTTT	CASSSTVNTEAFF
TRBV6-5	NA	TRBJ1-6	NA	TGTGCCACCATCGAACGGAGTAATTCACCCCTCCACTTT	CATIERSNSPLHF
TRBV14	TRBD2	TRBJ2-1	NA	TGTGCCAGCAGCCAAGATCTGAGCGGGAGTTCCTACAATGAGCAGTTCTTC	CASSQDLSGSSYNEQFF
TRBV4-1	NA	TRBJ2-7	NA	TGCGCCAGCAGCCGTTCCGGGACAATCTCCTACGAGCAGTACTTC	CASSRSGTISYEQYF
TRBV7-2	NA	TRBJ1-4	once	TGTGCCAGCAGCTTAGCGGGAGGTACAGAAAAACTGTTTTTT	CASSLAGGTEKLFF
TRBV29-1	NA	TRBJ2-5	NA	TGCAGCGTTGAAGAAGGACCGGGACACTTACAAGAGACCCAGTACTTC	CSVEEGPGHLQETQYF
TRBV5-4	NA	TRBJ2-1	NA	TGTGCCAGCAGCTTCGACAGCCACAATGAGCAGTTCTTC	CASSFDSHNEQFF
TRBV29-1	TRBD1	TRBJ2-2	few	TGCAGCGTTGAGACGACAGGGTTCGGGGAGCTGTTTTTT	CSVETTGFGELFF
TRBV6-5	NA	TRBJ1-2	NA	TGTGCCAGCAATCGGGGGGTCTATGGCTACACCTTC	CASNRGVYGYTF
TRBV28	NA	TRBJ2-3	NA	TGTGCCAGCAGAGATAGCGGCGTGGGCACAGATACGCAGTATTTT	CASRDSGVGTDTQYF
TRBV5-1	NA	TRBJ2-7	NA	TGCGCCAGCAGCCCCCGTTCCGACAGCTACGAGCAGTACTTC	CASSPRSDSYEQYF
TRBV10-1	NA	TRBJ2-7	once	TGCGCCAGCAGGGGGACAAGCCCTATCCTACGTGACGAGCAGTACTTC	CASRGTSPILRDEQYF
TRBV6-5	NA	TRBJ2-3	NA	TGTGCCAGCAGTCAGGGGAGGGACACAGATACGCAGTATTTT	CASSQGRDTDTQYF
TRBV4-1	NA	TRBJ1-1	NA	TGCGCCAGCAGCCAGGCCGGGGGGGCACTGAAAGCTTTCTTT	CASSQAGGALKAFF
TRBV4-2	NA	TRBJ2-7	NA	TGTGCCAGCAGCCAACAATTACAGAGCCAGGGATACTACGAGCAGTACTTC	CASSQQLQSQGYYEQYF
TRBV28	NA	TRBJ2-7	NA	TGTGCCTCCGGGACACAAGATTACGAGCAGTACTTC	CASGTQDYEQYF
TRBV7-5	NA	TRBJ1-1	NA	TGTGCCAGAAGCTTACGGACAGCGAATATGAACACTGAAGCTTTCTTT	CARSLRTANMNTEAFF
TRBV15	TRBD1	TRBJ2-3	once	TGTGCCACCAGCTTCCCAGGACAGGCCACAGATACGCAGTATTTT	CATSFPGQATDTQYF
TRBV20-1	NA	TRBJ2-7	NA	TGCAGTGCTAGTCAAGCTGCTAGCTCCTACGAGCAGTACTTC	CSASQAASSYEQYF
TRBV5-6	TRBD1	TRBJ1-4	few	TGTGCCAGCAGCTCGGACAGGGGGTCGCCTAATGAAAAACTGTTTTTT	CASSSDRGSPNEKLFF
TRBV29-1	NA	TRBJ1-2	few	TGCAGCGTTGTACGGCAGGGATATGGCTACACCTTC	CSVVRQGYGYTF
TRBV12-3/TRBV12-4	NA	TRBJ1-6	NA	TGTGCCAGCCGCTCCTATAATTCACCCCTCCACTTT	CASRSYNSPLHF
TRBV5-4	NA	TRBJ2-1	NA	TGTGCCAGCAGCTTGATAGATGAGCAGTTCTTC	CASSLIDEQFF
TRBV7-3	TRBD2	TRBJ2-1	once	TGTGCCAGCAGCTTAGGTGGGGCTAGCGGGTCCTACAATGAGCAGTTCTTC	CASSLGGASGSYNEQFF
TRBV6-5	NA	TRBJ1-2	few	TGTGCCAGCAGTTATGGGGGGGGGCAGGTCTCTGGCTACACCTTC	CASSYGGGQVSGYTF
TRBV19	NA	TRBJ1-2	NA	TGTGCCAGTAGACCCGGACAGATCTATGGCTACACCTTC	CASRPGQIYGYTF
TRBV4-1	TRBD1	TRBJ2-1	NA	TGCGCCAGCAGCCAAGATTTCTCATTCCCCCTCCTGACAGGGAAGATTAATGAGCAGTTCTTC	CASSQDFSFPLLTGKINEQFF
TRBV7-8	NA	TRBJ1-4	NA	TGTGCCAGCAGCAAATCCGGGACTTCATTAGGTGGTGAAAAACTGTTTTTT	CASSKSGTSLGGEKLFF
TRBV7-9	TRBD1	TRBJ2-7	NA	TGTGCCAGCAGCTCCGTCCCGGGACAGGCCCTTTCGTACGAGCAGTACTTC	CASSSVPGQALSYEQYF
TRBV5-1	NA	TRBJ1-1	NA	TGCGCCAGCAGCGCGGGTGACACCTTGGGAACTGAAGCTTTCTTT	CASSAGDTLGTEAFF
TRBV28	TRBD2	TRBJ2-5	NA	TGTGCCAGCAGTCTACGGACTAGCGGGAGTAAAGAGACCCAGTACTTC	CASSLRTSGSKETQYF
TRBV5-5	TRBD1	TRBJ1-2	NA	TGTGCCAGCAGCTTCGGGGACAGGGAATATGGCTACACCTTC	CASSFGDREYGYTF
TRBV28	NA	TRBJ2-1	NA	TGTGCCAGCAGTTTTATTCTAAGAGGTAGTGGATCTGAGCAGTTCTTC	CASSFILRGSGSEQFF
TRBV9	NA	TRBJ2-2	NA	TGTGCCAGCAGCGTAACGGGAGCGAACACCGGGGAGCTGTTTTTT	CASSVTGANTGELFF
TRBV18	TRBD1	TRBJ1-1	NA	TGTGCCAGCTCACCAACAGGGGGCACTGAAGCTTTCTTT	CASSPTGGTEAFF
TRBV2	NA	TRBJ1-4	few	TGTGCCAGCAGTGAATATGGGGGGGCTAATGAAAAACTGTTTTTT	CASSEYGGANEKLFF
TRBV3-1/TRBV3-2	TRBD1	TRBJ2-2	NA	TGTGCCAGCAGCCAAGGCCAGGGGGCAATCACCGGGGAGCTGTTTTTT	CASSQGQGAITGELFF
TRBV11-3	TRBD1	TRBJ2-2	NA	TGTGCCAGCAGCTCGTACAGGGGCCGGGAGCTGTTTTTT	CASSSYRGRELFF
TRBV28	TRBD2	TRBJ2-3	NA	TGTGCCAGCAGGTTTAGCGGGGGGGCCGCAGATACGCAGTATTTT	CASRFSGGAADTQYF
TRBV5-4	NA	TRBJ2-3	NA	TGTGCCAGCAGCTTGGAGTCTAGTGATACGCAGTATTTT	CASSLESSDTQYF
TRBV5-1	TRBD1	TRBJ2-1	NA	TGCGCCAGCAGCCCTCTGGACAGGGGGAATCTCAATGAGCAGTTCTTC	CASSPLDRGNLNEQFF
TRBV2	NA	TRBJ2-1	NA	TGTGCCAGCCATGAGGATCAGGGGACAATGAATGAGCAGTTCTTC	CASHEDQGTMNEQFF
TRBV16	TRBD1	TRBJ1-1	NA	TGTGCCAGCAGCCGAAACAGGGGCTGGAACACTGAAGCTTTCTTT	CASSRNRGWNTEAFF
TRBV7-3	NA	TRBJ1-2	NA	TGTGCCAGCAGCTCTGACGGCGGAGACTATGGCTACACCTTC	CASSSDGGDYGYTF
TRBV28	NA	TRBJ1-5	NA	TGTGCCAGCAGGAGGACCGGGATTCATAGCAATCAGCCCCAGCATTTT	CASRRTGIHSNQPQHF
TRBV10-2	TRBD1	TRBJ2-2	NA	TGCGCCAGCAGAGGACAGGGGAACGGGGAGCTGTTTTTT	CASRGQGNGELFF
TRBV6-5	TRBD1	TRBJ1-6	NA	TGTGCCAGCAGTTACACCAGGGGGCGAGGTAATTCACCCCTCCACTTT	CASSYTRGRGNSPLHF
TRBV5-6	TRBD1	TRBJ2-5	NA	TGTGCCAGCAGCTCATGGGACAGCCCTAGGGCCCAGTACTTC	CASSSWDSPRAQYF
TRBV6-4	TRBD2	TRBJ2-1	NA	TGTGCCAGCAGTAGACTAGCGGGGGCCGCGCGGGGGTACAATGAGCAGTTCTTC	CASSRLAGAARGYNEQFF